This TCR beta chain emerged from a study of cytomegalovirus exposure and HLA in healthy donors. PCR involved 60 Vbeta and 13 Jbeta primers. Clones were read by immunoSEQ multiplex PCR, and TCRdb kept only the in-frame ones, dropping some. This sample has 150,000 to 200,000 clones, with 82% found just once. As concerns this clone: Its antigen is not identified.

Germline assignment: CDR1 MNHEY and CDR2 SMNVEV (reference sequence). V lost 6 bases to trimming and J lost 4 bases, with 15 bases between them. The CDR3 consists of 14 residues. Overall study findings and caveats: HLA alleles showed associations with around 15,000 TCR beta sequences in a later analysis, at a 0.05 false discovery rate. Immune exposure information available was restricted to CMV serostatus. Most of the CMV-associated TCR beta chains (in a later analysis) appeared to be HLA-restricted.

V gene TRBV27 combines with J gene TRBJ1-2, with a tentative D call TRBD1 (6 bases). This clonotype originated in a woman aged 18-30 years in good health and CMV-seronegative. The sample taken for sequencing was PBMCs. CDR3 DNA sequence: TGTGCCAGCAGGGACTCGGACAGTTCCTATGGCTACACCTTC. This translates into CASRDSDSSYGYTF.